These T cell receptor beta chains were read from a single sample in a study of T cell repertoires in cytomegalovirus infection. MiXCR, applied by TCRdb to the reads, yields one record per CDR3 protein. The data show 250,000 to 300,000 distinct CDR3 sequences, with roughly 9.1% seen just once and more than 12% held by the top ten. Sequencing was performed on PBMCs. These receptors all come from a human donor in good health (CMV status not recorded). Some clones in this sample may be carry-over from other donors' samples. CDR3s leave out the opening cysteine and the closing phenylalanine or tryptophan. The size field is filled for only some rows; it gives once, few, many or a size class.

cdr3_aa: ASKPGAGGTGELF
j_call: TRBJ2-2
v_call: TRBV6-4
clone_size: many

cdr3_aa: ASSLERDWGEKLF
j_call: TRBJ1-4
v_call: TRBV7-2
clone_size: many

cdr3_aa: ASSHDRPPNEQF
j_call: TRBJ2-1
v_call: TRBV12-3/TRBV12-4
clone_size: many

cdr3_aa: SATTSGGAIETQY
j_call: TRBJ2-5
v_call: TRBV20-1
clone_size: -

cdr3_aa: ASSKGGYQETQY
j_call: TRBJ2-5
v_call: TRBV28
clone_size: many

cdr3_aa: ASSPGFSTDTQY
j_call: TRBJ2-3
v_call: TRBV18
clone_size: many

cdr3_aa: ASSRRQYTEAF
j_call: TRBJ1-1
v_call: TRBV28
clone_size: many

cdr3_aa: ASRSTGTSGSNTQY
j_call: TRBJ2-3
v_call: TRBV19
clone_size: few

cdr3_aa: ASSSDRARGYT
j_call: TRBJ1-2
v_call: TRBV5-4
clone_size: few

cdr3_aa: ASSLSLGGDEQY
j_call: TRBJ2-7
v_call: TRBV27
clone_size: few

cdr3_aa: ASSWGRGLGKNIQY
j_call: TRBJ2-4
v_call: TRBV2
clone_size: few

cdr3_aa: ASTTSGPSLNEKLF
j_call: TRBJ1-4
v_call: TRBV19
clone_size: -

cdr3_aa: ASSLAASGKQDTQY
j_call: TRBJ2-3
v_call: TRBV5-1
clone_size: -

cdr3_aa: ASSTDRGRGTEAF
j_call: TRBJ1-1
v_call: TRBV7-3
clone_size: -

cdr3_aa: SVDSGVGYT
j_call: TRBJ1-2
v_call: TRBV29-1
clone_size: many

cdr3_aa: ASSYGELGTEAF
j_call: TRBJ1-1
v_call: TRBV6-2/TRBV6-3
clone_size: many

cdr3_aa: ASSPPGSGNEQF
j_call: TRBJ2-1
v_call: TRBV7-2
clone_size: many

cdr3_aa: ASTASRHTEAF
j_call: TRBJ1-1
v_call: TRBV7-2
clone_size: many

cdr3_aa: ASSPSWRPTEAF
j_call: TRBJ1-1
v_call: TRBV7-2
clone_size: many

cdr3_aa: ASSQGIGVSPLH
j_call: TRBJ1-6
v_call: TRBV6-6
clone_size: -

cdr3_aa: ASSYGTARAWDTIY
j_call: TRBJ1-3
v_call: TRBV7-2
clone_size: many

cdr3_aa: ASSPAPPPMNTEAF
j_call: TRBJ1-1
v_call: TRBV7-6
clone_size: -

cdr3_aa: ASTRPSGGASDTQY
j_call: TRBJ2-3
v_call: TRBV7-2
clone_size: many

cdr3_aa: ASSNEDNEQF
j_call: TRBJ2-1
v_call: TRBV12-3/TRBV12-4
clone_size: many

cdr3_aa: ASTPTNYGYT
j_call: TRBJ1-2
v_call: TRBV12-3/TRBV12-4
clone_size: many

cdr3_aa: ASLSTDANTGELF
j_call: TRBJ2-2
v_call: TRBV5-1
clone_size: -

cdr3_aa: ASSLVDRDTQY
j_call: TRBJ2-3
v_call: TRBV7-8
clone_size: few

cdr3_aa: ASTAPDRTPSTDTQY
j_call: TRBJ2-3
v_call: TRBV6-2/TRBV6-3
clone_size: many

cdr3_aa: ASSLDSSLAKNIQY
j_call: TRBJ2-4
v_call: TRBV7-2
clone_size: many

cdr3_aa: ASSLLQVSGNTIY
j_call: TRBJ1-3
v_call: TRBV28
clone_size: many